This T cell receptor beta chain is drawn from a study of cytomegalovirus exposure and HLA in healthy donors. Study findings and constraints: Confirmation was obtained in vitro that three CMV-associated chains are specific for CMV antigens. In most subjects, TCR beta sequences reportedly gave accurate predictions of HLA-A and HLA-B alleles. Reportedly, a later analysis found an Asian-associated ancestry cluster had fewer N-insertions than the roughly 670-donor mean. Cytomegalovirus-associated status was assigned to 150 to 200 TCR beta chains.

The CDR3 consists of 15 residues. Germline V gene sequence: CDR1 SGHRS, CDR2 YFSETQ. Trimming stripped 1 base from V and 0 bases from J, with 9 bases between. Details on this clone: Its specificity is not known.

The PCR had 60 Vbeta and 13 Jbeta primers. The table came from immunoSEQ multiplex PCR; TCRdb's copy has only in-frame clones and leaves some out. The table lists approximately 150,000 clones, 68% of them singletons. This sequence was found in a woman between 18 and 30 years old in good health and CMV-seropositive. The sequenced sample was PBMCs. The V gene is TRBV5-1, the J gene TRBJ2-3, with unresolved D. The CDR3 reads CASSLHGSSTDTQYF. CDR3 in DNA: TGCGCCAGCAGCTTGCACGGGTCTAGCACAGATACGCAGTATTTT.